This T cell receptor (beta chain) was sequenced in a study of OX40 agonist ivuxolimab in advanced cancers. Some background on the complete study: Ivuxolimab, which targeted the costimulatory receptor OX40 (CD134), was an agonistic, fully human IgG2 monoclonal antibody. Intravenous ivuxolimab was administered to patients every 2 weeks at six dose levels: 0.01, 0.1, 0.3, 1.5, 3 and 10 mg/kg. Among the roughly 52 dose-escalation patients, around 19 had hepatocellular carcinoma, around 15 melanoma, 9 renal cell carcinoma and 9 head and neck cancer. In the dose-escalation cohort, approximately 80% of patients were male, and the mean age was around 65 years with a range of roughly 20 to 79. Patients were allowed to have had prior anti-PD-1, anti-PD-L1 or anti-CTLA-4 therapy, and approximately 40% of the dose-escalation patients had been treated with checkpoint inhibitors. Partial responses occurred in three dose-escalation patients: two with cutaneous melanoma and one with hepatocellular carcinoma. The point of sequencing TCRbeta in the periphery was to test whether ivuxolimab changed TCR sequence diversity and drove clonal T-cell expansion. The paper covers the monotherapy dose-escalation part of the phase I ivuxolimab trial, which included N ≈ 57 patients.

General study outcomes and caveats: Clonal expansion of both CD4+ and CD8+ blood T cells was observed from baseline to week 6 at doses 0.1 to 3.0 mg/kg. In the 0.1-3.0 mg/kg groups, partial responders were among the patients with the lowest normalized peripheral clonal expansion, particularly in CD8+ T cells. After ivuxolimab, CD8+ T cells had more expanded clones than CD4+ T cells on average. The antigen specificity of the clonally expanded peripheral T cells was not determined. Low levels of normalized T-cell clonal expansion were also seen in some nonresponding patients.

Patients with autoimmune disease history or receiving systemic immunosuppression were excluded from the trial. Peripheral blood for TCR sequencing was collected from all dose cohorts at baseline, on cycle 4 day 1, and on cycle 7 day 1. Samples came from an open-label, multicenter, first-in-human phase I dose-escalation trial of ivuxolimab. Adults with locally advanced or metastatic melanoma, renal cell carcinoma, hepatocellular carcinoma or head and neck squamous cell carcinoma were enrolled in the trial. CD4+ and CD8+ T cells were sorted separately from peripheral blood before TCR sequencing. Sequences SGHTA (CDR1) and FQGNSA (CDR2) are obtained from the germline V gene. Here V drops 5 bases and J drops 4 bases, and the junction holds 5 bases not matched to any gene. The CDR3 goes from the cysteine to the phenylalanine over 14 residues. Solely the CDR3 DNA is kept, with 42 bases framed from the first base.

For sequencing of the TCRbeta CDR3 region, genomic DNA was extracted from the sorted cells. The immunoSEQ Assay was used for sequencing of TCRbeta CDR3 regions. TCRdb took this table from immuneACCESS and kept in-frame rearrangements with V and J called. Such tables lack part of the clones; where checked against another copy, unresolved V genes explain under half of the gap, and the rest is unexplained. The sample table records roughly 110,000 clones; less than 95% of these occur just once. Around 0.47% of the sample comes from the top ten. This clone came up once. Its cognate antigen has yet to be identified. The record has no base qualities; no much larger clone is one base away.

The sequence came from an adult with an advanced solid tumor such as melanoma, head and neck, liver or kidney cancer. The chain links TRBV7-2 with TRBJ1-5, with TRBD1 matching 7 junction bases. The source was CD4+ or CD8+ T cells sorted from blood, collected in a trial of the OX40 agonist ivuxolimab. The sequence in DNA is TGTGCCAGCAGCGTCCTACAGGGGAATCAGCCCCAGCATTTT. The encoded protein is CASSVLQGNQPQHF.